Listed below are T cell receptor beta chains from one sample, sequenced in a study of blood T cell repertoires in COVID-19. Clones were read by immunoSEQ multiplex PCR, and TCRdb kept only the in-frame ones, dropping some. Here the sample spans about 220,000 clones, 88% being singletons. Sequences were obtained from PBMCs or T cells enriched from blood (not recorded which). Receptors were obtained from a woman aged 25 to 39 who had recovered from COVID-19. CDR3s include the opening cysteine and the closing phenylalanine or tryptophan. A D gene is named only where the DNA matches it firmly. Part of the rows lack a size; the others show once, few, many or a class for expanded clones.

NA	TRBJ2-1	NA	TRBV5-1	TGCGCCAGCAGCTTGTCCGGGTACAATGAGCAGTTCTTC	CASSLSGYNEQFF
TRBD1	TRBJ2-2	NA	TRBV29-1	TGCAGCGGCCGACAGGGGGCGGACACCGGGGAGCTGTTTTTT	CSGRQGADTGELFF
TRBD1	TRBJ1-6	NA	TRBV18	TGTGCCAGCTCACCCGGGACAGGGCCTATTTCACCCCTCCACTTT	CASSPGTGPISPLHF
NA	TRBJ2-5	NA	TRBV4-2	TGTGCCAGCAGCCAAGATTTAGCGGTGAGCGAGACCCAGTACTTC	CASSQDLAVSETQYF
NA	TRBJ2-5	NA	TRBV29-1	TGCAGCGTGCTGGGCGGGGATCAAGAGACCCAGTACTTC	CSVLGGDQETQYF
TRBD1	TRBJ1-2	NA	TRBV14	TGTGCCAGCAGCCCCTGGACAGGGGGCAGTGGCTACACCTTC	CASSPWTGGSGYTF
NA	TRBJ1-1	NA	TRBV7-9	TGTGCCAGCAGCACGACAGTGAACACTGAAGCTTTCTTT	CASSTTVNTEAFF
TRBD2	TRBJ2-3	NA	TRBV5-1	TGCGCCAGCAGCGGAACTAGCGCCGCAGATACGCAGTATTTT	CASSGTSAADTQYF
NA	TRBJ1-1	NA	TRBV12-3/TRBV12-4	TGTGCCAGCAGAACACCGAACACTGAAGCTTTCTTT	CASRTPNTEAFF
NA	TRBJ1-2	NA	TRBV27	TGTGCCAGCAGTTTATCGTTGCAGGGCCCCTATGGCTACACCTTC	CASSLSLQGPYGYTF
TRBD1	TRBJ2-2	few	TRBV24-1	TGTGCCACCAGTCCGGGGACAGGGAACACCGGGGAGCTGTTTTTT	CATSPGTGNTGELFF
TRBD1	TRBJ1-1	NA	TRBV5-6	TGTGCCAGCAGCACTCGGACAGGAAAAGCTTTCTTT	CASSTRTGKAFF
TRBD1	TRBJ1-2	NA	TRBV6-5	TGTGCCAGCAGTTACACCCACAGGGGAGTGAGCGGCTACACCTTC	CASSYTHRGVSGYTF
NA	TRBJ1-6	NA	TRBV12-3/TRBV12-4	TGTGCCAGCAGAATGAACAGGAATTCACCCCTCCACTTT	CASRMNRNSPLHF
TRBD1	TRBJ1-2	NA	TRBV4-1	TGCGCCAGCAGCCAATATTTGTGGGACAGCTATGGCTACACCTTC	CASSQYLWDSYGYTF
TRBD2	TRBJ2-1	NA	TRBV7-3	TGTGCCAGCAGCCCCGGGACTAGCGGAACTAATGAGCAGTTCTTC	CASSPGTSGTNEQFF
TRBD1	TRBJ2-2	few	TRBV5-1	TGCGCCAGCAGCTTGGGACAGGGAAACACCGGGGAGCTGTTTTTT	CASSLGQGNTGELFF